Each of the 22 T cell receptor beta chains below was sequenced from the same sample in a study of cytomegalovirus exposure and HLA in healthy donors. The study ran its PCR with 60 Vbeta and 13 Jbeta primers. Produced via immunoSEQ multiplex PCR; TCRdb's table is partial and in-frame only. The sample contains 110,000 to 150,000 clones, 68% of which appear only once. The specimen sequenced was PBMCs. These receptors all come from a man between 60 and 70 years old in good health and CMV-seronegative.

The chain employs TRBV15 and TRBJ1-5, with TRBD1 as a possible D gene (5 bases). The ends were cut back, 0 bases at V and 6 bases at J, with 9 bases in the middle. CDR1 and CDR2 from the germline V gene are LNHNV and YYDKDF (reference sequence). The CDR3 totals 14 residues. This chain's CDR3 is CATSRERGTQPQHF. Written as DNA, the CDR3 is TGTGCCACCAGCAGAGAGCGGGGGACTCAGCCCCAGCATTTT.

CDR3 nucleotides: TGTGCCAGCAGTGAAGCGGGGGAGAACACTGAAGCTTTCTTT. Translating it yields CASSEAGENTEAFF. The V and J genes are TRBV25-1 and TRBJ1-1, with D possibly being TRBD1 (5 bases). The V and J ends lost 2 bases and 1 base respectively, with 8 bases between them. This CDR3 is built from 14 residues. CDR1 and CDR2 from the germline V gene are MGHDK and SYGVNS. Using reference TRBV25-1 and TRBJ1-1 for the parts outside the CDR3, the full variable domain is EADIYQTPRYLVIGTGKKITLECSQTMGHDKMYWYQQDPGMELHLIHYSYGVNSTEKGDLSSESTVSRIRTEHFPLTLESARPSHTSQYLCASSEAGENTEAFFGQGTRLTVV.

This clone has a handful of counts. The rearrangement joins TRBV7-2 to TRBJ1-1; 7 nucleotides align to TRBD1. V gave up 1 base and J gave up 0 bases; unmatched junction bases: 8. The CDR3 runs 17 residues. Germline assignment: CDR1 SGHTA and CDR2 FQGNSA. The CDR3 loop is CASSLVGTDLMNTEAFF. Written as DNA, the CDR3 is TGTGCCAGCAGCTTAGTGGGGACAGATCTAATGAACACTGAAGCTTTCTTT.

The chain employs TRBV28 and TRBJ2-1; no clear D. Germline V CDR1 and CDR2: MDHEN, SYDVKM. The CDR3 totals 10 residues. Deletions cut 5 bases from V and 7 bases from J, with 3 bases between. For the CDR3, the DNA is TGTGCCAGCAGTCGTAATGAGCAGTTCTTC. It yields the protein CASSRNEQFF.

The rearrangement joins TRBV5-4 to TRBJ1-1; D gene unclear. Germline V lookup: CDR1 SGHNT, CDR2 YYREEE (reference sequence). This CDR3 is 14 amino acids long. V was clipped by 4 bases and J by 2 bases, with 12 bases between them. CDR3 loop: CASSLTRVNTEAFF. The DNA for the CDR3 is TGTGCCAGCAGCCTCACTAGGGTCAACACTGAAGCTTTCTTT.

This clone was seen a few times. V gene TRBV30 combines with J gene TRBJ1-1; TRBD1 might be the D (5 bases). Germline values: CDR1 GTSNPN, CDR2 SVGIG (reference sequence). Trimming stripped 0 bases from V and 5 bases from J, with 13 bases between. CDR3 length equals 14 residues. The CDR3: CAWSVGPGVTEAFF. CDR3 bases: TGTGCCTGGAGTGTAGGCCCGGGGGTGACTGAAGCTTTCTTT.

The gene calls are TRBV6-1 and TRBJ2-7; 9 bases agree with TRBD2. CDR1 and CDR2 (germline): MNHNS, SASEGT. Trimming took 3 bases from V and 3 from J; bases not matched to a gene: 9. The CDR3 spans 16 residues. The CDR3 sequence: CASSESIAGDLYEQYF. In DNA, the CDR3 is TGTGCCAGCAGTGAGAGCATAGCGGGAGACCTCTACGAGCAGTACTTC.

The chain couples TRBV19 to TRBJ2-2; unclear D gene. Trimming removed 5 bases at V and 0 bases at J, with 4 bases between. The germline V gene encodes CDR1 LNHDA and CDR2 SQIVND (reference sequence). The CDR3 is made up of 13 amino acids. CDR3 sequence reads: CASSLPNTGELFF. The CDR3 DNA sequence: TGTGCCAGTAGTCTTCCGAACACCGGGGAGCTGTTTTTT.

The chain couples TRBV7-7 to TRBJ2-5; 10 bases fit TRBD1. The CDR3 runs 17 residues. V shed 1 base, J shed 3 bases, and the junction held 8 bases outside the gene matches. From germline, CDR1 is SSHAT and CDR2 FNYEAQ (reference sequence). This CDR3 reads CASSLGARDRGEETQYF. CDR3 nucleotide sequence: TGTGCCAGCAGCTTAGGGGCCCGGGACAGGGGTGAAGAGACCCAGTACTTC. Based on the CDR3 plus reference TRBV7-7 and TRBJ2-5, the full variable domain is GAGVSQSPRYKVTKRGQDVTLRCDPISSHATLYWYQQALGQGPEFLTYFNYEAQPDKSGLPSDRFSAERPEGSISTLTIQRTEQRDSAMYRCASSLGARDRGEETQYFGPGTRLLVL.

V usage is TRBV19 and J usage is TRBJ2-2; TRBD2 is a possible D gene (6 bases). CDR1 and CDR2 (germline): LNHDA, SQIVND (reference sequence). The CDR3 is 17 residues long. V was cut by 3 bases and J by 0 bases, with 14 bases left in between. CDR3 residues: CASSMSFRDSNTGELFF. The CDR3 coding sequence is TGTGCCAGTAGTATGTCTTTCCGGGACTCGAACACCGGGGAGCTGTTTTTT.

The chain joins TRBV27 to TRBJ2-5, with TRBD1 identical over 7 bases. Trimming at V came to 2 bases and at J to 5 bases, leaving 5 bases not matched to a gene. The germline gives CDR1 MNHEY, CDR2 SMNVEV (reference sequence). CDR3 length equals 14 residues. CDR3 DNA sequence: TGTGCCAGCAGTTTAGACAGGGCGAGGGAGACCCAGTACTTC. It translates to CASSLDRARETQYF.

The chain carries TRBV21-1 and TRBJ2-7; the table calls TRBD1, which could not be checked here. TRBV21-1 is annotated as a pseudogene. The CDR3 extends over 13 amino acids. The CDR3 coding sequence is TGTGCCAACGGGACAGGGGGTACCTACGAGCAGTACTTC. The encoded protein is CANGTGGTYEQYF.

In regard to this clone: Other DNA sequences of this sample code for an identical CDR3. The chain joins TRBV6-5 to TRBJ1-4; 10 bases fit TRBD1. Trimming removed 5 bases from V and 3 bases from J; junction bases left unmatched: 0. CDR1 and CDR2 (germline): MNHEY, SVGAGI. The length of the CDR3 is 14 residues. As DNA, the CDR3 is TGTGCCAGCAGTGGGACAGGGGCTAATGAAAAACTGTTTTTT. Protein: CASSGTGANEKLFF.

The rearrangement joins TRBV7-2 to TRBJ2-7; TRBD1 is a possible D gene (7 bases). V lost 6 bases, J lost 3 bases, and 15 bases lay in between. The CDR3 is 14 residues long. Germline values: CDR1 SGHTA, CDR2 FQGNSA. The CDR3 spells CASRRAGGNYEQYF. CDR3 DNA: TGTGCCAGCAGAAGGGCAGGGGGGAACTACGAGCAGTACTTC.

The V gene is TRBV10-3, the J gene TRBJ1-5; 9 bases are shared with TRBD1. There are 15 residues in the CDR3. The junction had 7 bases not matched to a gene; V was cut back by 6 bases and J by 4 bases. From germline, CDR1 is ENHRY and CDR2 SYGVKD. The CDR3 nucleotides are TGTGCCATCAGAATGGGACAGGGCGAGAATCAGCCCCAGCATTTT. This gives the protein CAIRMGQGENQPQHF.

The chain has TRBV7-2 and TRBJ2-1; possibly TRBD1 for D (6 bases). This CDR3 has 14 residues. Trimming cost V 5 bases and J 8 bases, with 16 bases left between them. Germline CDR1 and CDR2: SGHTA and FQGNSA. As DNA, the CDR3 is TGTGCCAGCAGCCCGCTCCCACAGGGTGATGAGCAGTTCTTC. Protein sequence: CASSPLPQGDEQFF.

The rearrangement joins TRBV30 to TRBJ1-4; 7 bases align to TRBD1. Germline V gene sequence: CDR1 GTSNPN, CDR2 SVGIG (reference sequence). The CDR3 covers 16 residues. J was trimmed by 4 bases and V by 2 bases; bases with no gene match: 10. The CDR3 here is CAWSPPGQVFNEKLFF. In nucleotides, the CDR3 is TGTGCCTGGAGTCCGCCAGGACAGGTCTTTAATGAAAAACTGTTTTTT.

This clone was recorded a few times. V and J are TRBV15 and TRBJ1-4; TRBD1 is a possible D gene (5 bases). The V and J ends lost 8 bases and 5 bases respectively, with 18 bases between them. This CDR3 has 15 residues. Germline V CDR1 and CDR2: LNHNV, YYDKDF (reference sequence). The CDR3 DNA follows: TGTGCCACCGGCTCACGAACAGGTTCGAATGAAAAACTGTTTTTT. This sequence encodes CATGSRTGSNEKLFF.

CDR3 in amino acids: CAWSPATGGENIQYF. CDR3 in DNA: TGTGCCTGGAGTCCGGCGACAGGGGGTGAAAACATTCAGTACTTC. This rearrangement joins TRBV30 to TRBJ2-4; 9 bases fit TRBD1. The CDR3 loop spans 15 amino acids. In germline, CDR1 is GTSNPN, CDR2 SVGIG (reference sequence). Trimming cost V 2 bases and J 5 bases; bases outside gene matches: 7.

The chain carries TRBV5-1 and TRBJ1-4, with D possibly TRBD1 on 6 matching bases. Germline-derived CDR1 and CDR2 are SGHRS and YFSETQ. Trimming removed 4 bases at V and 7 bases at J, with 17 bases between. This CDR3 region has 15 residues. CDR3: CASSPTGHTREKLFF. The CDR3 nucleotides read TGCGCCAGCAGCCCAACGGGACATACGCGTGAAAAACTGTTTTTT.

This clone has a handful of counts. J is TRBJ2-3 and V is TRBV5-1; TRBD1 aligns across 8 bases. CDR3 length: 15 residues. Losses at the gene ends were 0 bases for V and 1 base for J; bases not matched to a gene: 1. The V gene's germline CDR1 is SGHRS and CDR2 YFSETQ. Written as DNA, the CDR3 is TGCGCCAGCAGCTTGGGGGGACAGGGCACAGATACGCAGTATTTT. Translation gives CASSLGGQGTDTQYF.

The chain uses TRBV2 and TRBJ2-3, with TRBD2 identical over 8 bases. The CDR3 loop spans 14 amino acids. Germline V lookup: CDR1 SNHLY, CDR2 FYNNEI. V trimming: 8 bases; J trimming: 3 bases; junction bases outside the gene matches: 7. CDR3 in amino acids: CASDLAGKTDTQYF. The CDR3 DNA reads TGTGCCAGCGATTTAGCGGGAAAAACAGATACGCAGTATTTT.